The clone carrying this T cell receptor beta chain was counted a few times. Antigen unknown. These data come from a study of early T cells in non-severe SARS-CoV-2 infection. For the study at large: The authors sequenced bulk RNA from unsorted whole blood, leaving chains unpaired. Study-wide results and limits: Lookups in VDJdb leaned toward anti-spike CD8 responses and missed private and CD4 specificities.

Molecules of cDNA were individually given unique molecular identifiers that were attached to them. From the 5' RACE reads, TCRdb called clonotypes with MiXCR, one entry per CDR3 protein. This table has 68,000 or so distinct CDR3 sequences, approximately 13% appearing once. Trimming removed 0 bases from V and 6 bases from J, with 17 bases in between. Germline CDR1 reads SGHAT; CDR2 reads FQDESV (reference sequence). The CDR3 runs to 16 residues. The sequence came from an adult who was a healthcare worker with PCR-confirmed SARS-CoV-2 infection or an uninfected control (not recorded which). The J gene is TRBJ1-2, the V gene TRBV11-1; D is perhaps TRBD1 (5 bases). The specimen sequenced was whole blood. The CDR3 DNA sequence: TGTGCCAGCAGCTTAGCGTACGGCAGGGAGGACGATGGCTACACCTTC. Its protein is CASSLAYGREDDGYTF.